This passage covers 14 T cell receptor beta chains from one sample sequenced in a study of blood T cell repertoires in COVID-19. Measured with immunoSEQ multiplex PCR; TCRdb has only the in-frame clones, and not every one. This repertoire shows about 27,000 clones, 91% found once; its top ten account for about 15%. The sequencing sample was made of peripheral blood. The receptors come from a human donor with active COVID-19. The donor label of this sample is uncertain.

CDR3 coding DNA: TGTGCCAGGGGAGGACAGGCCATGAATGAGCAGTTCTTC. Translated: CARGGQAMNEQFF. This sequence joins TRBV21-1 and TRBJ2-1; TRBD1 is the table's D call, not checked against the DNA. TRBV21-1 is shown as a pseudogene. This CDR3 spans 13 amino acids.

This clone was detected a few times. The chain employs TRBV11-2 and TRBJ1-3, with no clear D. CDR1 is SGHAT, CDR2 FQNNGV, per germline. Trimming pared 4 bases from V and 1 base from J, leaving 8 bases between. The CDR3 is 14 amino acids. Here the CDR3 reads CASSSLRSGNTIYF. As DNA, the CDR3 is TGTGCCAGCAGCTCCCTCCGTTCTGGAAACACCATATATTTT.

The V gene is TRBV15, the J gene TRBJ1-4; D perhaps matches TRBD1 (6 bases). This CDR3 contains 13 residues. The germline V gene has CDR1 LNHNV and CDR2 YYDKDF (reference sequence). Trimming removed 8 bases at V and 4 bases at J, with 11 bases between. The CDR3 here is CATQQGLNEKLFF. For the CDR3, the DNA is TGTGCCACCCAACAGGGCCTTAATGAAAAACTGTTTTTT. Based on the CDR3 plus reference TRBV15 and TRBJ1-4, the full variable domain is DAMVIQNPRYQVTQFGKPVTLSCSQTLNHNVMYWYQQKSSQAPKLLFHYYDKDFNNEADTPDNFQSRRPNTSFCFLDIRSPGLGDTAMYLCATQQGLNEKLFFGSGTQLSVL.

The chain combines TRBV2 with TRBJ2-5, with TRBD2 matching 7 bases. V was clipped by 5 bases and J by 1 base; unmatched bases: 7. From germline, CDR1 is SNHLY and CDR2 FYNNEI. The CDR3 has 15 amino acids. CDR3 coding DNA: TGTGCCAGCAGTTCTTGGGGAGGGTCCCAAGAGACCCAGTACTTC. Protein: CASSSWGGSQETQYF.

The CDR3 reads CASSLAPTGGSETQYF. The CDR3 DNA follows: TGTGCCAGCAGCTTAGCCCCGACAGGGGGCTCGGAGACCCAGTACTTC. The chain combines TRBV7-2 with TRBJ2-5, with 10 bases fitting TRBD1. CDR1 is SGHTA and CDR2 is FQGNSA in the germline V gene. The CDR3 totals 16 residues. Trimming removed 0 bases from V and 5 bases from J; junction bases left unmatched: 6.

The chain couples TRBV4-2 to TRBJ1-3; TRBD1 agrees at 8 bases. CDR1 is LGHNA, CDR2 YNFKEQ, per germline. V lost 0 bases and J lost 2; bases outside the gene matches: 3. This CDR3 region has 16 residues. The CDR3 spells CASSQDGTGAGNTIYF. The DNA for the CDR3 is TGTGCCAGCAGCCAAGATGGGACAGGAGCTGGAAACACCATATATTTT.

The chain is built from TRBV5-6 and TRBJ2-7; 12 nucleotides match TRBD2. CDR3 length: 15 residues. CDR1 and CDR2 from the germline V gene are SGHDT and YYEEEE. The ends lost 0 bases at V and 7 bases at J; junction bases unmatched: 5. CDR3 in amino acids: CASSLGTSGRYEQYF. CDR3 DNA: TGTGCCAGCAGCTTGGGTACTAGCGGGAGGTATGAGCAGTACTTC.

The chain recombines TRBV19 with TRBJ2-5, with 8 bases aligning to TRBD1. The V and J ends lost 5 bases and 1 base, in that order; junction bases with no gene match: 6. The CDR3 totals 15 residues. Germline V gene lookup returns CDR1 LNHDA and CDR2 SQIVND (reference sequence). CDR3 DNA: TGTGCCAGTAGTTCTGGGACAGGACGCCAAGAGACCCAGTACTTC. Amino acid sequence: CASSSGTGRQETQYF.

The chain employs TRBV28 and TRBJ2-1; D may be TRBD2 (5 bases). The CDR3 spans 13 residues. CDR1 MDHEN and CDR2 SYDVKM come from the germline V gene. V shed 7 bases and J shed 2 bases, with 9 bases lying between them. Written as DNA, the CDR3 is TGTGCCAGCAAGAGAGGGCCCTACAATGAGCAGTTCTTC. Amino acids: CASKRGPYNEQFF.

V and J are TRBV9 and TRBJ2-5; TRBD1 matches 11 bases. Germline CDR1 and CDR2: SGDLS and YYNGEE. The CDR3 consists of 15 residues. Unmatched junction bases numbered 2, after V lost 0 bases and J lost 4 bases. The CDR3 bases are TGTGCCAGCAGCGTAGGGACAGGGGGCGCAGAGACCCAGTACTTC. It is translated as CASSVGTGGAETQYF.

This clone was counted a single time. The chain recombines TRBV10-3 with TRBJ1-1; D not resolved. The CDR3 is made up of 17 amino acids. The V and J ends lost 11 bases and 2 bases respectively, with 27 bases between them. CDR1 is ENHRY and CDR2 is SYGVKD in the germline V gene. Here the CDR3 DNA reads TGTGCCTTACTCGTACGGCAGACCCCTAGCTCCAACACTGAAGCTTTCTTT. As protein: CALLVRQTPSSNTEAFF.

The rearrangement joins TRBV7-9 to TRBJ2-5; 8 nucleotides agree with TRBD1. The CDR3 consists of 15 residues. CDR1 and CDR2 (germline): SEHNR, FQNEAQ (reference sequence). The J segment lost 4 bases and the V segment lost 4 bases, leaving 8 bases of the junction unmatched. The CDR3 spells CASSSTGVGGETQYF. The DNA of the CDR3 is TGTGCCAGCAGCTCGACAGGGGTGGGGGGAGAGACCCAGTACTTC.

This chain uses TRBV7-2 with TRBJ2-2, with unresolved D. Germline CDR1 is SGHTA and CDR2 is FQGNSA. This CDR3 is built from 13 residues. V lost 2 bases and J lost 8, with 9 bases in between. CDR3 amino acids: CASSLPTAGELFF. The CDR3 DNA sequence: TGTGCCAGCAGCTTACCTACAGCAGGGGAGCTGTTTTTT.

V is TRBV11-1 and J is TRBJ1-1; 9 bases match TRBD1. The CDR3 loop spans 15 amino acids. The ends lost 5 bases at V and 1 base at J; junction bases unmatched: 5. CDR1 and CDR2 (germline): SGHAT, FQDESV (reference sequence). CDR3 nucleotide sequence: TGTGCCAGCAGCACCCGGACAGGGGCGAACACTGAAGCTTTCTTT. This sequence encodes CASSTRTGANTEAFF.